The T cell receptor beta chain under discussion was sequenced for a study of identical twins. Study-level points and caveats: Beta clonotypes that were abundant in cord blood contained fewer insertions, a pattern absent from memory repertoires.

This clonotype was detected ten times or more. Its specificity is unknown. The CDR3 has 9 residues. Germline V gives CDR1 MDHEN, CDR2 SYDVKM. Addition of a universal primer site occurred through template switching, and cDNA carried unique molecular identifiers. TCRdb redid the calling of the 5' RACE reads with MiXCR, one entry per CDR3 protein. Of 690,000 or so distinct CDR3 sequences listed, over 5% were seen once; the top ten hold 1.5% to 2%. The source of this sequence is a man younger than 30 in good health. The chain carries TRBV28 and TRBJ1-5, with D uncertain. What was sequenced was naive T cells sorted from blood. The CDR3 protein is CAWGQPQHF. CDR3 coding DNA: TGTGCTTGGGGTCAGCCCCAGCATTTT.